The 3 T cell receptor beta chains reported below all come from one sample, sequenced in a study of a mutant IDH1 vaccine in newly diagnosed glioma. Data came from immunoSEQ multiplex PCR; TCRdb stores just in-frame clones and leaves some out. The repertoire holds some 30,000 clones, with just under 80% as singletons. Time point noted: week 11, during vaccination. Doses of 300 ug of mutant IDH1 20-mer peptide were given with topical imiquimod. What these receptors recognize is not known. The material was PBMCs, obtained from a glioma patient whose treatment included an IDH1 peptide vaccine. Receptor source: a man aged 25-40 years with glioma.

The chain employs TRBV30 and TRBJ2-2; perhaps TRBD1 as D (5 bases). Germline V gene lookup returns CDR1 GTSNPN and CDR2 SVGIG (reference sequence). This CDR3 region has 13 residues. Between the trimmed V and J ends, which lost 0 bases and 4 bases, there was a span of 6 bases. CDR3 DNA sequence: TGTGCCTGGAGTGTAGGGGTCACCGGGGAGCTGTTTTTT. Translated: CAWSVGVTGELFF.

The rearrangement links TRBV29-1 to TRBJ2-7; possible D gene TRBD2, 6 bases. The CDR3 contains 11 residues. CDR1 SQVTM and CDR2 ANQGSEA come from the germline V gene. Trimming cost V 3 bases and J 12 bases, with 15 bases left between them. CDR3 sequence: CSVEEGTLAYF. CDR3 nucleotides: TGCAGCGTTGAGGAGGGGACCCTGGCGTACTTC.

V gene TRBV5-6 combines with J gene TRBJ2-1, with a tentative D call TRBD1 (6 bases). The CDR3 is made up of 16 amino acids. The germline CDR1 and CDR2 sequences are SGHDT and YYEEEE. Trimming took 0 bases from V and 1 from J, leaving 11 bases between them. The CDR3 is CASSLAGVGSYNEQFF. DNA for the CDR3: TGTGCCAGCAGCTTGGCAGGGGTGGGTTCCTACAATGAGCAGTTCTTC.